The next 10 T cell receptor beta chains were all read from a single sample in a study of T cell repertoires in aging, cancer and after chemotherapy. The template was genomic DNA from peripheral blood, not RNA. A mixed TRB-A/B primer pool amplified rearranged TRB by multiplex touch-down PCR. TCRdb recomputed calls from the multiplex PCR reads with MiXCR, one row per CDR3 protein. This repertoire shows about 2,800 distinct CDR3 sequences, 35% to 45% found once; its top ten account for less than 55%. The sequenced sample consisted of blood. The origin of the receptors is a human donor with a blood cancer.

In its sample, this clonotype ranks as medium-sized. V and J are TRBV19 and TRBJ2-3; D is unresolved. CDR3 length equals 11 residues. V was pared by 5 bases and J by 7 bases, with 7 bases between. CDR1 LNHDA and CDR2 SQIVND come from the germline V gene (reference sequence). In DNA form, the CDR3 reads TGTGCCAGTAGTCAAGGGAATACGCAGTATTTT. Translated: CASSQGNTQYF.

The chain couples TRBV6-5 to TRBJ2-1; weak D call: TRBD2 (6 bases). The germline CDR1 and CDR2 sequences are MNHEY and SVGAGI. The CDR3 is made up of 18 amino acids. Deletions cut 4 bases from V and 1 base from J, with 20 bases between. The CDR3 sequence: CASSLSLRGYRSYNEQFF. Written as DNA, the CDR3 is TGTGCCAGCAGTTTATCTCTTCGGGGGTACCGGTCCTACAATGAGCAGTTCTTC.

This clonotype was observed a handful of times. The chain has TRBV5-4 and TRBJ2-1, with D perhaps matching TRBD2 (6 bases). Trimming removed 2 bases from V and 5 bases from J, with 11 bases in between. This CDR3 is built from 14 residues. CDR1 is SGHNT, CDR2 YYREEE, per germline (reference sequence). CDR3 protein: CASSLVTSNNEQFF. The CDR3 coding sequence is TGTGCCAGCAGCTTAGTGACTAGTAACAATGAGCAGTTCTTC.

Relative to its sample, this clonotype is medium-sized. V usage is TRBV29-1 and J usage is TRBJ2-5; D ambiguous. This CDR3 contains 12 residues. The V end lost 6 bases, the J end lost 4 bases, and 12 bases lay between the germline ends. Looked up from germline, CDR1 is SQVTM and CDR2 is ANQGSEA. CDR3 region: CSVVSAGETQYF. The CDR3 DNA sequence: TGCAGCGTGGTTTCGGCTGGAGAGACCCAGTACTTC.

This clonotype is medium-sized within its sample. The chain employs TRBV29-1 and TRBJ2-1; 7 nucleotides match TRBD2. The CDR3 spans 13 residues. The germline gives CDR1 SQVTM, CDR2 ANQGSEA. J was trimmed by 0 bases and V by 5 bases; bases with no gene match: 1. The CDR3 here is CSVQRGSYNEQFF. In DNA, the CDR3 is TGCAGCGTTCAGCGGGGCTCCTACAATGAGCAGTTCTTC.

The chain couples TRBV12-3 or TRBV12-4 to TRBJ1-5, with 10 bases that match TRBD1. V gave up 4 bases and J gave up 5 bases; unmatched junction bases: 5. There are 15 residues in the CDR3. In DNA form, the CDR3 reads TGTGCCAGCAGTTCGGAGGACAGGGGGTATCAGCCCCAGCATTTT. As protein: CASSSEDRGYQPQHF.

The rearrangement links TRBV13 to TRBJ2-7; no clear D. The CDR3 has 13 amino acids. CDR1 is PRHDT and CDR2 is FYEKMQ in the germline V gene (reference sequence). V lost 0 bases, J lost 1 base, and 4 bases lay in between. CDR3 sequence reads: CASSLGQSYEQYF. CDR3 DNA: TGTGCCAGCAGCTTAGGGCAGTCCTACGAGCAGTACTTC.

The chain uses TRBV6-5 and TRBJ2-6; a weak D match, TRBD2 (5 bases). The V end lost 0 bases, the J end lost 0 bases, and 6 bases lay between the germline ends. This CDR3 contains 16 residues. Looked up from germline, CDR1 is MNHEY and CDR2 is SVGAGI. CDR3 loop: CASSYSEDSGANVLTF. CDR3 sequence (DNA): TGTGCCAGCAGTTACTCGGAGGACTCTGGGGCCAACGTCCTGACTTTC.

In DNA form, the CDR3 reads TGTGCCAGCAGCCCACTGACCCAATGGTATGGCGGGCAGTTCTTC. Amino acids: CASSPLTQWYGGQFF. The chain carries TRBV14 and TRBJ2-1; D is unclear. The CDR3 contains 15 residues. Trimming took off 4 bases at V and 12 bases at J, with 22 bases between the two ends. Germline lookup yields CDR1 SGHDN and CDR2 FVKESK.

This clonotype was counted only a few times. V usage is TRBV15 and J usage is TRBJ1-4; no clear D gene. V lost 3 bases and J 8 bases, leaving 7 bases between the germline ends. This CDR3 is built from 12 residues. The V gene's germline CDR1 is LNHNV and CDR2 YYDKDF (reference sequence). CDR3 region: CATSRGGEKLFF. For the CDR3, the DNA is TGTGCCACCAGCAGGGGAGGGGAAAAACTGTTTTTT.